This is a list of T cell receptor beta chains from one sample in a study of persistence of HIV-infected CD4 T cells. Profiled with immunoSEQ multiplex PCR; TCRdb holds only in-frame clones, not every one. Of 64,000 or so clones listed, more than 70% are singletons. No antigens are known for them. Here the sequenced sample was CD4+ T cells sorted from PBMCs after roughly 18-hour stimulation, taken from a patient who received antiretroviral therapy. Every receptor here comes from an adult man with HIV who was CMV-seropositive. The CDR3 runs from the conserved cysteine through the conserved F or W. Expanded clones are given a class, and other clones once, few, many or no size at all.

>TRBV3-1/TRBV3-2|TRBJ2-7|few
CASSQGIAGSREQYF
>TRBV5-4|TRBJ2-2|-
CASSPAMSGELFF
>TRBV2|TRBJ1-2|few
CASSTQGYGYGYTF
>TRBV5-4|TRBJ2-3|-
CASSMGQRGGHTDTQYF
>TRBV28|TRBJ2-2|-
CASSLGRSNTGELFF
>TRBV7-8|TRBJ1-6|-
CASSLNPDRGSSPLHF
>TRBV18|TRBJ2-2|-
CASSPRDTGELFF
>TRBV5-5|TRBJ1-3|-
CASSTLRGGTGNTIYF
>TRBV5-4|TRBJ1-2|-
CASSLERQGYGYTF
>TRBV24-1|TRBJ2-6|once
CATSGQGNSGANVLTF
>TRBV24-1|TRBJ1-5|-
CATSRQGRYQPQHF
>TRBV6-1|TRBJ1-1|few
CASPSSAAEAFF
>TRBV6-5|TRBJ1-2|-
CASIGKGRGNYGYTF
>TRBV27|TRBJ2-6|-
CASSSPGAGANVLTF
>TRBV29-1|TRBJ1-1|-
CSVTEMNTEAFF
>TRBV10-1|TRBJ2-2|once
CASSESGHLPGELFF
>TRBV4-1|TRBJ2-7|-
CASSQEGYYEQYF
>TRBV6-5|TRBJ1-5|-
CASSPTGTQPQHF
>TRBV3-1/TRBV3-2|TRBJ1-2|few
CASSSSGGNFYGYTF
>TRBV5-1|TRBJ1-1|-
CASSPGTANTEAFF
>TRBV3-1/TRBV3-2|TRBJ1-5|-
CASSLRNQPQHF
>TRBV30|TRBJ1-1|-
CAWSERDGLTTEAFF
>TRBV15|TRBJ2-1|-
CATSRVPSGGNEQFF
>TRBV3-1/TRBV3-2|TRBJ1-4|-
CASSQRAGGEKLFF
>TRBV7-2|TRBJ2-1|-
CASRRSGGSEQFF
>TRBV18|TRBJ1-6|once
CASSPRQLNSPLHF
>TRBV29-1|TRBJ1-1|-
CSARRGMNTEAFF
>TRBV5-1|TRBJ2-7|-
CASSLDQNEQYF
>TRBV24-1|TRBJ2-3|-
CATSDRGPGTDTQYF
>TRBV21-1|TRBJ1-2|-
CASSKGRTGVDGYTF
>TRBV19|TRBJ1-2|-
CASSPNGLMRNGYTF
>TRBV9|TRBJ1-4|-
CASSVRTGATNEKLFF
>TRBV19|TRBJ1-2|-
CASSSFGTGDYGYTF
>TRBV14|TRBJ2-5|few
CASSQQGMRGGETQYF